This TCR beta chain was observed in a study of cytomegalovirus exposure and HLA in healthy donors (dated by TCRdb to 2016 to 2017). Study-wide context: An earlier analysis of approximately 640 of the donors reported about 290 Gb of sequence data and some 100 million unique TCR beta sequences from approximately 180 million T cells. An early release that covered about 600 HLA-typed donors contained approximately 290 gigabases of sequencing data and tens of millions of unique TCR sequences. Among the roughly 370 genotyped donors, more than 70% belonged to the genetic ancestry cluster associated with self-reported Caucasian donors. The aim of the study was to test whether cataloging public T cell receptors could identify signatures of past pathogen exposure. The study used immunosequencing to profile the T cell repertoires of more than 650 subjects and linked those repertoires to cytomegalovirus serostatus. In addition to the first cohort of 650 to 750 subjects, a separate validation cohort of 120 different subjects was used. The study combined high-throughput TCR immunosequencing, statistical association of individual TCRs with disease status, and machine learning to predict cytomegalovirus infection status. To study patterns of TCR occurrence, a later analysis re-analyzed previously published TCR beta repertoires from several hundred donors and added high-resolution HLA genotyping. The later analysis used no new phenotypic data to find candidate immune exposures, relying instead on TCR beta sequences and their occurrence across donors. An earlier analysis of around 580 of the donors used high-throughput TCR beta sequencing to judge whether each TCR beta V gene segment behaved as functional or pseudogenic. Donor age, sex, ethnicity and CMV serostatus were collected together with the repertoire data. A later genetic analysis took genome-wide SNP genotypes for 398 of the 666 donors and used that subset as a discovery cohort. Every repertoire in the discovery cohort had been generated on one and the same sequencing platform. Both class I and class II loci were covered by HLA typing, at four-digit resolution. The number of typed donors differed by locus: about 620-640 for A, B, C, DRB1 and DQB1; 522 for DQA1; around 610 for DPA1; and about 450 for DPB1. Several DR-DQ haplotypes were handled as single units for association and clustering because linkage in the cohort was strong. Across about 380 genotyped donors of the cohort, an average of roughly 250,000 unique TCR beta nucleotide sequences per donor were sequenced, and roughly 20% of those sequences were non-productive. Results the study describes overall, beyond this receptor: For the cohort, immune exposure information was limited to CMV serostatus. The classifier was reported to diagnose cytomegalovirus status with high specificity and sensitivity in both the original and validation cohorts. A total of 150 to 200 TCR beta chains were listed by the study as associated with cytomegalovirus. According to a later analysis, most CMV-associated TCR beta chains appeared to be HLA-restricted, and the HLA associations seemed to be driven largely by CMV exposure. Specific HLA alleles were associated with 15,000 to 20,000 TCR beta sequences at a false discovery rate of 0.05 in a later analysis. In this cohort, only TCR beta chains were sequenced, and detectable features were limited by the absence of alpha or paired-chain data. An association between a missense DCLRE1C variant and V-gene and J-gene trimming of TCR beta chains was found in a later genetic analysis and replicated in an independent cohort. It was suggested by the authors that the approach could potentially be generalized to other disease states and immunological phenotypes. When HLA alleles, especially DR and DQ, strongly co-occurred, attributing TCR associations to individual alleles was difficult. Because HLA typing was unavailable for some donors at each locus, only the typed subset was used in association tests. Broadly in line with IMGT annotations, most TCR beta V segments showed up in productive rearrangements about 87% or about 30% of the time in an earlier analysis of some 590 of the donors. A cluster of highly shared sequence variants was judged likely to represent a technical artifact of the sequencing pipeline. While some public TCRs were present in many individuals, most TCR sequences turned up only very rarely across donors. Correlated functional status among segregating V segments might be attributable to linkage disequilibrium, but an unknown experimental factor could not be ruled out. Three of the identified cytomegalovirus-associated TCR beta chains were confirmed in vitro to be specific for cytomegalovirus antigens. The presence/absence analyses assumed that sequencing depth was roughly uniform across donors, and that assumption may not be true. The 87-base-pair reads could not distinguish some IMGT-functional V segments, including TRBV6-2 and TRBV6-3, so those segments were excluded. According to a later analysis, TCR association rates differed among HLA loci, with DRB1 alleles showing the most associated TCRs and HLA-C alleles showing the fewest. A further reported finding was that TCR beta sequences accurately predicted the HLA-A and HLA-B alleles for most subjects in the first cohort. Compared with equally common non-associated chains, HLA-associated TCR beta chains in a later analysis were more clonally expanded and had lower generation probabilities. Over 15 rarely observed V segments, including chromosome 9 orphons, were excluded from the earlier analysis of a few hundred of the donors because counts were too low. In a later analysis, several top co-occurrence clusters were reported to appear linked to parvovirus B19, influenza, CMV and Epstein-Barr virus. Compared with the roughly 670-donor mean, donors in an Asian-associated ancestry cluster had fewer N-insertions in productive TCRs, according to a later genetic analysis.

The CDR3 contains 17 residues, cysteine and phenylalanine counted. Only the CDR3 part of the read is kept: 51 bases, read in frame from the first base. Trimming takes 2 bases from V and 2 bases from J, and the germline ends sit 17 bases apart. In the germline V gene, CDR1 corresponds to ENHRY and CDR2 to SYGVKD. The library came from the immunoSEQ multiplex PCR assay. A mixture of 60 forward primers for TCR Vbeta segments and 13 reverse primers for TCR Jbeta segments was used in the multiplex PCR. The CDR3 region of rearranged TCR beta genes was amplified from genomic DNA by a multiplex PCR assay. The amplified TCR beta libraries were sequenced on the Illumina HiSeq System as 87-base-pair reads. The authors' pipeline ran thus. A later analysis counted tens of millions of unique TCR beta chains across the approximately 700 repertoires, and around 9.9 million of these chains were shared by at least two donors. A nearest-neighbor algorithm error-corrected the raw reads and collapsed the reads into unique sequences, merging closely related sequences to remove PCR and sequencing errors. V, D and J gene segments were assigned by aligning CDR3 sequences to IMGT reference sequences. For a sequence to be retained, a match of at least six nucleotides was required to both a V gene segment and a J gene segment. A rearrangement counted as productive if the CDR3 had no stop codons and remained in frame with V and J, and every other rearrangement counted as non-productive. Following IMGT convention, CDR3 was defined as the stretch from the second conserved V-encoded cysteine to the conserved J-encoded phenylalanine. The earlier analysis of 587 of the donors excluded sequences that lacked an unambiguous match to a single V gene segment. An earlier analysis of a few hundred of the donors called V segments functional above 56.7% productive rearrangements and segregating when the between-donor standard deviation exceeded 5%. A statistical classification framework was developed to diagnose cytomegalovirus status using the catalog of TCR beta chain sequences. In a later analysis, TCR nucleotide sequences were compared against IMGT/GENE-DB human TR gene sequences so that V and J genes could be assigned. A later analysis assigned CDR3 sequences and most-parsimonious VDJ recombination scenarios with the TCRdist pipeline. A later analysis defined each TCR beta chain by its CDR3 amino acid sequence plus V-gene family, and excluded reads lacking a unique V-gene family. To address suspected cross-contamination and a sequencing artifact, a later analysis removed approximately 590 highly shared, low-generation-probability nucleotide sequences. For each public chain, a later analysis derived a clonal expansion index from normalized ranks of inferred template counts within each repertoire. Generation probabilities in a later analysis came from a VDJ recombination model fitted to out-of-frame rearrangements, and those results were checked against IGoR. A later analysis scored TCR-TCR, TCR-HLA and TCR-CMV co-occurrence with hypergeometric tests, applying a repertoire-size bias correction to TCR pairs. In a later analysis, false discovery rates were estimated by permuting HLA or CMV assignments 20 times. In a later analysis, co-occurring TCRs were grouped using DBSCAN, with TCRdist sequence similarity added in when clustering inside HLA-allele-positive subsets. Repertoires with fewer than 30,000 or more than 120,000 public chains were left out of co-occurrence clustering, as were about 5 repertoires with anomalous nucleotide sharing. TCRdb obtained this table from immuneACCESS and retained in-frame rearrangements with V and J assigned. These tables miss some clones; where compared with another copy, unresolved V genes account for less than half of the shortfall, and the remainder is unexplained. V and J calls and clone size follow that table, whereas D and trimming were derived from the DNA. This sample lists around 250,000 clones; about nine tenths were detected once. In total, the top ten clones hold 1.5% to 2% of the sample.

On this clone itself: Its binding antigen is unknown. No base quality values were provided; no much bigger clone lies one nucleotide off.

In total, fewer than 750 healthy bone marrow donors made up the cohort. At the time of sampling, all cohort members were nominally healthy, though unrecorded immune exposures were likely present. The donor was CMV seronegative and was included in the group of under 450 seronegative cohort members. A peripheral blood sample was collected from each donor, and TCR beta sequencing was performed on peripheral blood mononuclear cells. The Qiagen DNeasy Blood Extraction Kit was used to extract genomic DNA from the blood cell samples. The sample was PBMCs. This chain joins TRBV10-3 to TRBJ2-3; a tentative D call is TRBD2 (7 bases match). This clonotype was sampled from a girl aged 2 to 10 in good health and CMV-seronegative. The CDR3 region reads CAISERGGAPNTDTQYF. Read as DNA, the sequence is TGTGCCATCAGTGAGAGAGGGGGGGCCCCAAACACAGATACGCAGTATTTT.